The 6 T cell receptor beta chains below all came from one sample that was sequenced in a study of Graves' ophthalmopathy and Graves' hyperthyroidism. Amplified TCR beta CDR3 regions were obtained using RNA transcripts as template. Second-round multiplex PCR came after a first-round RT-PCR that employed HTBI primers. TCRdb re-called the multiplex PCR reads through MiXCR, storing one row per CDR3 protein. The sample includes hundreds of thousands of distinct CDR3 sequences, approximately 22% of them seen just once. Sequenced input: peripheral blood. These receptors came from a woman between 18 and 29 years old with stable Graves' hyperthyroidism. Some clones in this sample may be carry-over from other donors' samples.

This clonotype was seen many times. The genes are TRBV12-3 or TRBV12-4 and TRBJ1-5, with D possibly TRBD1 on 6 matching bases. Trimming took 7 bases from V and 7 from J, leaving 14 bases between them. This CDR3 region has 13 residues. CDR3 region: CASTPTGRQPQHF. The CDR3, as DNA: TGTGCCAGCACCCCGACAGGACGGCAGCCCCAGCATTTT.

The CDR3 loop is CASWPSPYEQYF. The CDR3 DNA reads as TGTGCCAGCTGGCCGTCCCCCTACGAGCAGTACTTC. This chain joins TRBV2 and TRBJ2-7; D is undetermined. Germline assignment: CDR1 SNHLY and CDR2 FYNNEI. The CDR3 consists of 12 residues. The ends were cut back, 8 bases at V and 2 bases at J, with 10 bases in the middle.

In its sample, this clonotype was seen many times. The rearrangement links TRBV9 to TRBJ1-2; the D gene is possibly TRBD1 (5 bases). Germline lookup yields CDR1 SGDLS and CDR2 YYNGEE. This CDR3 has 14 residues. The V end lost 0 bases, the J end lost 6 bases, and 12 bases lay between the germline ends. The CDR3 loop is CASSVVRGIDGYTF. CDR3 nucleotides: TGTGCCAGCAGCGTAGTTCGGGGGATCGATGGCTACACCTTC.

V and J are TRBV20-1 and TRBJ2-7; the match to TRBD1 covers 7 bases. Germline assignment: CDR1 DFQATT and CDR2 SNEGSKA (reference sequence). The CDR3 is made up of 12 amino acids. Germline trimming cut 2 bases from V and 3 bases from J; bases unmatched to any gene: 1. The CDR3 reads CSARRDSYEQYF. In nucleotides, the CDR3 is TGCAGTGCTAGAAGGGACAGCTACGAGCAGTACTTC.

This clonotype was counted many times. This chain links TRBV20-1 with TRBJ1-1; 7 nucleotides line up with TRBD1. The V gene end was trimmed by 3 bases and the J gene end by 3 bases; junction bases not matched to a gene: 4. Germline V gives CDR1 DFQATT, CDR2 SNEGSKA (reference sequence). This CDR3 comprises 13 residues. The CDR3 loop reads CSARAGGDTEAFF. The CDR3 nucleotides are TGCAGTGCTAGGGCAGGGGGGGACACTGAAGCTTTCTTT.

This chain joins TRBV20-1 and TRBJ1-2, with TRBD1 identical over 7 bases. CDR3 size: 13 residues. With V trimmed by 5 bases and J by 4 bases, 7 bases remained unmatched. Germline CDR1 DFQATT, CDR2 SNEGSKA (reference sequence). The DNA for the CDR3 is TGCAGTGCTGAAGGACAGGCCATCTATGGCTACACCTTC. It specifies CSAEGQAIYGYTF.